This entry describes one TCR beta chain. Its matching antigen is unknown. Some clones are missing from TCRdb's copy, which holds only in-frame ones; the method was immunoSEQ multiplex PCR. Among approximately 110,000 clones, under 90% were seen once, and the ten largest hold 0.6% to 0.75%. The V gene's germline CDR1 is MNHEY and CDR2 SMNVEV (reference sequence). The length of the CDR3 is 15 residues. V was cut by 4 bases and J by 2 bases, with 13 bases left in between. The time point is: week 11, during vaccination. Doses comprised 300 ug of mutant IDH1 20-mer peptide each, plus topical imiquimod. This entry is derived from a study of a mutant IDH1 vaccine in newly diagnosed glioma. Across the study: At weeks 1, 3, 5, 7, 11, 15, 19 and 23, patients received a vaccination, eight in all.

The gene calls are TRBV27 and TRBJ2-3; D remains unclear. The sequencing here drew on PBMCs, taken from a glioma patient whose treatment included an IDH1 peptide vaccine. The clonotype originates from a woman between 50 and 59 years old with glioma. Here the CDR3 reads CASSSYRVTTDTQYF. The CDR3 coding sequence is TGTGCCAGCAGTTCCTACCGGGTTACCACAGATACGCAGTATTTT.